Reported below is one T cell receptor beta chain. What it binds is unknown. The PCR primers covered 54 TRBV and 13 TRBJ segments. Generated by immunoSEQ multiplex PCR, the TCRdb table keeps only in-frame clones and is missing some. The sample carries fewer than 75,000 clones, around four fifths recorded once. This entry is derived from a study of T cell repertoires and HLA-DP antigens. The CDR3 has 13 residues. Trimming pared 5 bases from V and 4 bases from J, leaving 12 bases between. Germline loops: CDR1 MNHEY, CDR2 SMNVEV (reference sequence). Untouched CD4+ T cells were bead-isolated from PBMC at around 98% purity.

Sequenced material: CD4+ T cells from PBMCs. The rearrangement uses TRBV27 and TRBJ2-7; possibly TRBD1 for D (5 bases). The source is a man between 60 and 75 years old in good health and CMV-seronegative. The CDR3 sequence is CASSAATAYEQYF. The CDR3 nucleotides read TGTGCCAGCAGTGCCGCGACAGCTTACGAGCAGTACTTC.